The TCR beta chain described here comes from a study of cytotoxic CD8 clonotypes in ibrutinib-treated CLL. CDR1 and CDR2 (germline): SGHAT, FQDESV (reference sequence). The V and J ends lost 1 base and 2 bases, in that order; junction bases with no gene match: 7. This CDR3 is built from 16 residues. The data were produced by immunoSEQ multiplex PCR, yet TCRdb's version contains in-frame clones alone and is incomplete. The sample includes about 92,000 clones, around 77% seen only once; the top ten take 20% to 25%. The TCR was taken from a human donor with chronic lymphocytic leukemia. The sequences come from PBMCs, collected after 24 months of ibrutinib treatment. The genes are TRBV11-1 and TRBJ2-7; 8 positions match TRBD1. Here the CDR3 reads CASSLVSGQGTYEQYF. The CDR3 nucleotides read TGTGCCAGCAGCTTAGTATCTGGACAGGGTACCTACGAGCAGTACTTC.